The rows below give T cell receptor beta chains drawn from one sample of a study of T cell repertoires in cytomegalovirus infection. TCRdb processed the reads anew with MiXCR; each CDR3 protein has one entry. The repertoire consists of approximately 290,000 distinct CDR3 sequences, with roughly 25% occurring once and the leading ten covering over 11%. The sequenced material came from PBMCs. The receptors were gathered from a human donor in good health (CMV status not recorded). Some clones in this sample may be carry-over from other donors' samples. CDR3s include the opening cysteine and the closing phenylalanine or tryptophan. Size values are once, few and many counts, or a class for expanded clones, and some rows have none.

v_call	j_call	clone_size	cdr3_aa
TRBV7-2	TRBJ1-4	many	CASSPGLGSEKLFF
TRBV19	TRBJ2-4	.	CASSITGQGLKVAKNIQYF
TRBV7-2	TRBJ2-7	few	CASSFGSYPGEQYF
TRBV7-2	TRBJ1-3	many	CASSLGVADGNTIYF
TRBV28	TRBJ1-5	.	CASSLTGTQPQHF
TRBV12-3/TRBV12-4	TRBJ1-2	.	CASGIHRDNYGYTF
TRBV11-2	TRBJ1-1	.	CASRKTGTGPEAFF
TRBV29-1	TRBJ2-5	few	CSVLGQGLETQYF
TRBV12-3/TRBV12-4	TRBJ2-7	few	CASSSAGTRIYEQYF
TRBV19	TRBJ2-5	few	CASSGLTGRGETQYF
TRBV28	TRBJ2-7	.	CASTPERLREQYF
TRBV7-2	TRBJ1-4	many	CASSLAGDSEKLFF
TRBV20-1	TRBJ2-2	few	CSARTLHTGELFF
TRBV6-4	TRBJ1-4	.	CASSEQSGEKLFF
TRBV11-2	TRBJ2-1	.	CASSQSGTEQFF
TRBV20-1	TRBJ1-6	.	CSARVTQEVNSPLHF
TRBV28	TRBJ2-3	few	CASSLFPGGGATDTQYF
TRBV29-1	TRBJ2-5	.	CSGDGLAGSQETQYF
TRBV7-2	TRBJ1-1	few	CASSGRGIRAFF
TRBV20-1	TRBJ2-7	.	CSARGHRDRGTYEQYF
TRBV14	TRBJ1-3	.	CASSPRTGFGNTIYF
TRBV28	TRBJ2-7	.	CASTLYQGTSSYEQYF
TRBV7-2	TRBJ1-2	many	CASSLVIGLRGISGYTF
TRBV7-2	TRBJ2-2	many	CASSPGLNTGELFF
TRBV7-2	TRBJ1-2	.	CASSSQTAIYGYTF
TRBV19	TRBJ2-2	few	CASSTRALGAGELFF
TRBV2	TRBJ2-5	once	CASRKGPESETQYF
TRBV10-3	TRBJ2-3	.	CAISGNRKSDTQYF
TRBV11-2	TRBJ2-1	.	CASSTRRVNNEQFF
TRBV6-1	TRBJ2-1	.	CASSEASSYNEQFF
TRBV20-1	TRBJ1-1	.	CSAKSDRANTEAFF
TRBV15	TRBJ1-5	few	CVTSRDRQGNQPQHF
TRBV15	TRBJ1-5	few	CATQDNSNQPQHF
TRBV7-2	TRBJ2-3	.	CASSWGLASDTQYF
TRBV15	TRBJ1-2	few	CATSRGDRSNYGYTF
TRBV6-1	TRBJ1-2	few	CASSTGAGPGYGYTF
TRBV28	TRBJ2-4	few	CASANDFRRGLAKNIQYF
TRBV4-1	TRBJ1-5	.	CASSQGWTVPSNQPQHF
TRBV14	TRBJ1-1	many	CASSHRHPDMGPGTEAFF
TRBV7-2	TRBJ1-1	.	CASSLVRGGRAEAFF
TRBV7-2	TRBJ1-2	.	CASSRGTYDYGYTF
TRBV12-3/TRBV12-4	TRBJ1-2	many	CASTIRSYGYTF
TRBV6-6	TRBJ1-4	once	CASSYQEKLFF
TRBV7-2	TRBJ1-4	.	CASSPGLRAEKLFF
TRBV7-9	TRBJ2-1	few	CASSLARDRNNEQFF
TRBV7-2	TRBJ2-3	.	CASSLAPATDTQYF
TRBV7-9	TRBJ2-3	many	CASSSTSGTFFTDTQYF
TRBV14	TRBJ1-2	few	CASSQGTNYGYTF
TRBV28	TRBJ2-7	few	CATNADYYEQYF
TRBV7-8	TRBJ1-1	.	CASSLAEGIANTEDFF
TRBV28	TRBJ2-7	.	CASMPHRGNSYEQYF
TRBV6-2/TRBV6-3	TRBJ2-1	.	CASRPEPLVGGVGWYNEQFF
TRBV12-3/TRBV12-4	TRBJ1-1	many	CASSLGTGIDSEAFF